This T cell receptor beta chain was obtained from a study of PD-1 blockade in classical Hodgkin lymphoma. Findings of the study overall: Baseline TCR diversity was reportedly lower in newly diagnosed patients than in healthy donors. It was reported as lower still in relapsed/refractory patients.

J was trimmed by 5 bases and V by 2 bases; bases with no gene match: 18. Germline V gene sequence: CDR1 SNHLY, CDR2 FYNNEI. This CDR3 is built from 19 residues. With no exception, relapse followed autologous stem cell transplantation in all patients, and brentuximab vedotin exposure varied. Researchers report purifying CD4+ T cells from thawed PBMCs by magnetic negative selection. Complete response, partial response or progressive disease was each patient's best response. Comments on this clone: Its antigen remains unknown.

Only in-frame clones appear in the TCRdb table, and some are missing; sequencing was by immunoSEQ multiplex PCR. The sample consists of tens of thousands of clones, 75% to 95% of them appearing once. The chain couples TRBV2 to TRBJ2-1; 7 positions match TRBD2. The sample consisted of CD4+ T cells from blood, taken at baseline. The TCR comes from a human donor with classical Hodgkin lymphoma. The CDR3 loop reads CASSEWSRGRAPSHNEQFF. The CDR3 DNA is TGTGCCAGCAGTGAATGGTCTAGAGGGAGGGCCCCCTCGCACAATGAGCAGTTCTTC.